The 30 T cell receptor beta chains given below trace back to one sample, sequenced in a study of cytomegalovirus exposure and HLA in healthy donors. Primers for the PCR totalled 60 Vbeta and 13 Jbeta. Measured with immunoSEQ multiplex PCR; TCRdb has only the in-frame clones, and not every one. The table for this sample gives more than 110,000 clones. The specimen sequenced was PBMCs. The receptor set was obtained from a man in his forties or fifties in good health and CMV-seronegative.

V usage is TRBV6-5 and J usage is TRBJ1-1; the match to TRBD1 covers 9 bases. This CDR3 region has 13 residues. The germline CDR1 and CDR2 sequences are MNHEY and SVGAGI. V shed 5 bases, J shed 4 bases, and the junction held 2 bases outside the gene matches. Here the CDR3 reads CASSADRGTEAFF. CDR3 bases: TGTGCCAGCAGTGCGGACAGGGGCACTGAAGCTTTCTTT.

The chain carries TRBV18 and TRBJ2-1; D is possibly TRBD1 (5 bases). The CDR3 runs 16 residues. CDR1 KGHSH and CDR2 LQKENI come from the germline V gene. Trimming shortened V by 2 bases and J by 0 bases, and 11 bases separated the two germline ends. The CDR3 bases are TGTGCCAGCTCACCAACAGGCAGGAGCTCCTACAATGAGCAGTTCTTC. Its protein is CASSPTGRSSYNEQFF. The complete variable domain, with remaining parts taken from reference TRBV18 and TRBJ2-1, reads NAGVMQNPRHLVRRRGQEARLRCSPMKGHSHVYWYRQLPEEGLKFMVYLQKENIIDESGMPKERFSAEFPKEGPSILRIQQVVRGDSAAYFCASSPTGRSSYNEQFFGPGTRLTVL.

The chain is built from TRBV19 and TRBJ2-3; D gene ambiguous. The V end was cut by 6 bases, the J end by 1 base, with 5 bases between. The germline CDR1 and CDR2 sequences are LNHDA and SQIVND (reference sequence). The CDR3 has 12 residues. This CDR3 is CASSGRTDTQYF. CDR3 nucleotide sequence: TGTGCCAGTAGCGGTCGCACAGATACGCAGTATTTT.

This chain joins TRBV6-4 and TRBJ2-1; 11 bases align to TRBD2. CDR1 is MRHNA and CDR2 is SNTAGT in the germline V gene. V was pared by 3 bases and J by 5 bases, with 3 bases of the junction left unmatched. This CDR3 contains 15 residues. CDR3 sequence reads: CASSELAGDHNEQFF. The CDR3 DNA is TGTGCCAGCAGTGAACTAGCGGGGGATCACAATGAGCAGTTCTTC.

CDR3 sequence reads: CASSVGRDEKLFF. In DNA form, the CDR3 reads TGTGCCAGCAGCGTAGGCAGGGATGAAAAACTGTTTTTT. V is TRBV9 and J is TRBJ1-4; TRBD1 is a possible D gene (5 bases). The V end lost 0 bases, the J end lost 6 bases, and 6 bases lay between the germline ends. The CDR3 is made up of 13 amino acids. Germline CDR1 reads SGDLS; CDR2 reads YYNGEE.

The CDR3 reads CASSLLAGRADTQYF. In nucleotides, the CDR3 is TGTGCCAGCAGTTTATTAGCGGGGAGGGCAGATACGCAGTATTTT. The chain joins TRBV6-6 to TRBJ2-3, with 8 bases matching TRBD2. The CDR3 runs to 15 residues. The germline V gene encodes CDR1 MNHNY and CDR2 SVGAGI (reference sequence). With V trimmed by 4 bases and J by 4 bases, 7 bases remained unmatched.

The V and J genes are TRBV25-1 and TRBJ2-2; unclear D gene. This CDR3 region has 16 residues. CDR1 is MGHDK, CDR2 SYGVNS, per germline. The V end was cut by 5 bases, the J end by 5 bases, with 18 bases between. The CDR3: CASSPTRQTSTGELFF. DNA for the CDR3: TGTGCCAGCAGTCCAACTCGACAAACAAGTACCGGGGAGCTGTTTTTT.

This chain links TRBV7-3 with TRBJ1-5, with D unclear. The CDR3 covers 13 residues. Trimming removed 4 bases from V and 4 bases from J, with 8 bases in between. The germline gives CDR1 SGHTA, CDR2 FQGTGA. CDR3 in DNA: TGTGCCAGCAGCTCACAACCAAATCAGCCCCAGCATTTT. Its translation is CASSSQPNQPQHF. The variable domain in full, with the rest retrieved from reference TRBV7-3 and TRBJ1-5, is GAGVSQTPSNKVTEKGKYVELRCDPISGHTALYWYRQSLGQGPEFLIYFQGTGAADDSGLPNDRFFAVRPEGSVSTLKIQRTERGDSAVYLCASSSQPNQPQHFGDGTRLSIL.

This chain joins TRBV9 and TRBJ1-1; D perhaps matches TRBD1 (6 bases). CDR3 length: 12 residues. Trimming left V 7 bases short and J 0 bases short, with 7 bases between. Germline V gene data show CDR1 as SGDLS and CDR2 as YYNGEE. CDR3 sequence: CASSGVNTEAFF. DNA of the CDR3: TGTGCCAGCTCAGGGGTGAACACTGAAGCTTTCTTT.

This chain uses TRBV27 with TRBJ2-3; TRBD2 agrees at 13 bases. The length of the CDR3 is 19 residues. V dropped 8 bases and J dropped 0; count of bases not matched to a gene: 14. CDR1 and CDR2 from the germline V gene are MNHEY and SMNVEV (reference sequence). For the CDR3, the DNA is TGTGCCAGCCGTCCGTCCCGGACTAGCGGGGGCCTGAGCACAGATACGCAGTATTTT. Protein: CASRPSRTSGGLSTDTQYF.

The chain carries TRBV5-4 and TRBJ2-3; TRBD2 matches at 7 bases. Germline V gene sequence: CDR1 SGHNT, CDR2 YYREEE (reference sequence). There are 12 residues in the CDR3. Trimming cost V 3 bases and J 9 bases; bases outside gene matches: 4. CDR3 in DNA: TGTGCCAGCAGCTACGGGGAGGGAACGCAGTATTTT. Its protein product is CASSYGEGTQYF.

The chain combines TRBV2 with TRBJ2-1; D is uncertain. In germline, CDR1 is SNHLY, CDR2 FYNNEI. This CDR3 has 13 amino acids. Trimming cost V 2 bases and J 7 bases, with 9 bases left between them. CDR3 sequence (DNA): TGTGCCAGCAGTGAAATAAGGCGGAATGAGCAGTTCTTC. This encodes CASSEIRRNEQFF.

This rearrangement joins TRBV5-6 to TRBJ1-1; 8 bases are a match to TRBD1. With V trimmed by 4 bases and J by 11 bases, 4 bases remained unmatched. Germline-derived CDR1 and CDR2 are SGHDT and YYEEEE. This CDR3 comprises 11 residues. The CDR3: CASSVGQVAFF. The CDR3 nucleotides read TGTGCCAGCAGCGTGGGACAGGTGGCTTTCTTT. Based on the CDR3 plus reference TRBV5-6 and TRBJ1-1, the full variable domain is DAGVTQSPTHLIKTRGQQVTLRCSPKSGHDTVSWYQQALGQGPQFIFQYYEEEERQRGNFPDRFSGHQFPNYSSELNVNALLLGDSALYLCASSVGQVAFFGQGTRLTVV.

The V call is TRBV7-3, the J call TRBJ1-2; tentative D call: TRBD1 (6 bases). CDR1 and CDR2 from the germline V gene are SGHTA and FQGTGA. The CDR3 consists of 13 residues. With 4 bases removed from V and 5 bases from J, the gap between germline ends came to 11 bases. The CDR3 sequence: CASSSRGGYGYTF. Here the CDR3 DNA reads TGTGCCAGCAGCTCGAGGGGGGGGTATGGCTACACCTTC.

This chain connects TRBV13 to TRBJ2-3; D ambiguous. V dropped 4 bases and J dropped 8 bases, with 7 bases sitting between them. The CDR3 length is 11 residues. CDR1 and CDR2 (germline): PRHDT, FYEKMQ (reference sequence). The CDR3 coding sequence is TGTGCCAGCAGCTCGACTGGTACGCAGTATTTT. The encoded protein is CASSSTGTQYF.

This sequence joins TRBV4-2 and TRBJ2-5, with 12 bases identical to TRBD2. From germline, CDR1 is LGHNA and CDR2 YNFKEQ. This CDR3 comprises 16 residues. Trimming took 3 bases from V and 3 from J; bases not matched to a gene: 5. The CDR3 bases are TGTGCCAGCAGCCAGTCGACTAGCGGGGGAAAAGAGACCCAGTACTTC. This codes for CASSQSTSGGKETQYF.

This chain joins TRBV6-5 and TRBJ2-7; TRBD1 might be the D (5 bases). The CDR3 covers 15 residues. CDR1 is MNHEY, CDR2 SVGAGI, per germline. The V end lost 1 base, the J end lost 3 bases, and 13 bases lay between the germline ends. The CDR3 DNA sequence: TGTGCCAGCAGTTACTTCCAGGGTGGAAACTACGAGCAGTACTTC. Translated, it gives CASSYFQGGNYEQYF.

The rearrangement links TRBV7-9 to TRBJ1-5; maybe TRBD1 (6 bases). The V end lost 2 bases, the J end lost 4 bases, and 9 bases lay between the germline ends. Germline V CDR1 and CDR2: SEHNR, FQNEAQ (reference sequence). The CDR3 sequence is 14 residues long. Here the CDR3 DNA reads TGTGCCAGCAGCTTACAGGGGCTTAATCAGCCCCAGCATTTT. Encoded protein: CASSLQGLNQPQHF.

The V call is TRBV4-3, the J call TRBJ1-1; 8 nucleotides match TRBD1. This CDR3 comprises 15 residues. With 4 bases clipped from V and 2 bases from J, the junction kept 6 bases outside the gene matches. Germline V gene sequence: CDR1 LGHNA, CDR2 YSLEER. Here the CDR3 reads CASSLQTGVNTEAFF. The CDR3 DNA is TGCGCCAGCAGCCTCCAGACAGGGGTCAACACTGAAGCTTTCTTT.

J is TRBJ2-7 and V is TRBV19; possible D gene TRBD1, 6 bases. Germline CDR1 and CDR2: LNHDA and SQIVND (reference sequence). V lost 6 bases to trimming and J lost 6 bases, with 21 bases between them. The CDR3 has 15 residues. CDR3 sequence reads: CASRSEQGILGEQYF. The DNA of the CDR3 is TGTGCCAGTAGGTCGGAACAGGGTATCTTAGGCGAGCAGTACTTC.

A note on this clone: The junction shows a germline mismatch at one end, possibly a read error. CDR3 sequence (DNA): TGTGCCAGCAGCTTAGGCCGCAGTCCGGGACAGGACTTC. As protein: CASSLGRSPGQDF. The chain recombines TRBV13 with TRBJ2-4, with 8 bases fitting TRBD1. The CDR3 sequence is 13 residues long. Germline CDR1 reads PRHDT; CDR2 reads FYEKMQ (reference sequence).

The V call is TRBV5-6, the J call TRBJ1-2; possibly TRBD1 for D (5 bases). Germline V lookup: CDR1 SGHDT, CDR2 YYEEEE. This CDR3 spans 13 amino acids. The ends were cut back, 0 bases at V and 2 bases at J, with 5 bases in the middle. In DNA, the CDR3 is TGTGCCAGCAGCTTGGGACAGAACTATGGCTACACCTTC. As protein: CASSLGQNYGYTF. Full variable domain (remainder filled in from reference TRBV5-6 and TRBJ1-2): DAGVTQSPTHLIKTRGQQVTLRCSPKSGHDTVSWYQQALGQGPQFIFQYYEEEERQRGNFPDRFSGHQFPNYSSELNVNALLLGDSALYLCASSLGQNYGYTFGSGTRLTVV.

This chain uses TRBV2 with TRBJ2-5; 8 bases agree with TRBD2. The CDR3 has 16 residues. Germline V lookup: CDR1 SNHLY, CDR2 FYNNEI. V dropped 4 bases and J dropped 5; count of bases not matched to a gene: 12. CDR3 DNA sequence: TGTGCCAGCAGTGCGTTTCTTACGGGGGGGTACGAGACCCAGTACTTC. Encoded protein: CASSAFLTGGYETQYF.

As concerns this clone: At the DNA level, this CDR3 is encoded by other sequences in the same sample as well. V and J are TRBV9 and TRBJ2-2; D gene unclear. Trimming removed 0 bases at V and 5 bases at J, with 5 bases between. The CDR3 has 13 residues. CDR1 is SGDLS and CDR2 is YYNGEE in the germline V gene. CDR3 in DNA: TGTGCCAGCAGCGTAGATTCTACCGGGGAGCTGTTTTTT. The encoded protein is CASSVDSTGELFF.

The V and J genes are TRBV10-3 and TRBJ2-3, with TRBD1 identical over 8 bases. V was clipped by 7 bases and J by 6 bases; unmatched bases: 6. This CDR3 is built from 13 residues. Germline CDR1 and CDR2: ENHRY and SYGVKD. CDR3 in DNA: TGTGCCATCAACCCGACAGGGGCGGATACGCAGTATTTT. It is translated as CAINPTGADTQYF.

In nucleotides, the CDR3 is TGTGCCAGCAGTGAATTGGCAGATGGTAACACTGAAGCTTTCTTT. It is translated as CASSELADGNTEAFF. This chain connects TRBV25-1 to TRBJ1-1; D is ambiguous. Germline CDR1 and CDR2: MGHDK and SYGVNS. The V gene lost 1 base and the J gene lost 2 bases, with 11 bases spanning the gap. CDR3 length: 15 amino acids.

The V and J genes are TRBV15 and TRBJ2-1, with a weak D call TRBD1 (5 bases). Per the germline V gene, CDR1 is LNHNV and CDR2 is YYDKDF (reference sequence). Trimming left V 4 bases short and J 6 bases short, with 10 bases between. The CDR3 is 13 residues long. CDR3 in amino acids: CATSKGQGNEQFF. CDR3 bases: TGTGCCACCAGCAAGGGCCAGGGCAATGAGCAGTTCTTC.

The chain carries TRBV2 and TRBJ1-3, with D possibly matching TRBD1 (5 bases). The germline CDR1 and CDR2 sequences are SNHLY and FYNNEI. V lost 4 bases and J 4 bases, leaving 11 bases between the germline ends. This CDR3 comprises 14 residues. CDR3 bases: TGTGCCAGCAGTGGAGGGAGGGGAGGAAACACCATATATTTT. Amino acids: CASSGGRGGNTIYF.

The chain couples TRBV6-5 to TRBJ2-7; a weak D match, TRBD2 (6 bases). The CDR3 length is 15 residues. V lost 0 bases and J 2 bases, leaving 11 bases between the germline ends. Germline lookup yields CDR1 MNHEY and CDR2 SVGAGI. This CDR3 reads CASSYSGGETYEQYF. DNA for the CDR3: TGTGCCAGCAGTTACTCGGGGGGAGAGACCTACGAGCAGTACTTC.

The V and J genes are TRBV4-3 and TRBJ2-5; D might be TRBD2 (5 bases). The V gene lost 1 base and the J gene lost 5 bases, with 14 bases spanning the gap. Germline V CDR1 and CDR2: LGHNA, YSLEER. The CDR3 is made up of 15 amino acids. In DNA form, the CDR3 reads TGCGCCAGCAGCCAAGTGACCGGTTCGGGGGAGACCCAGTACTTC. This sequence encodes CASSQVTGSGETQYF.